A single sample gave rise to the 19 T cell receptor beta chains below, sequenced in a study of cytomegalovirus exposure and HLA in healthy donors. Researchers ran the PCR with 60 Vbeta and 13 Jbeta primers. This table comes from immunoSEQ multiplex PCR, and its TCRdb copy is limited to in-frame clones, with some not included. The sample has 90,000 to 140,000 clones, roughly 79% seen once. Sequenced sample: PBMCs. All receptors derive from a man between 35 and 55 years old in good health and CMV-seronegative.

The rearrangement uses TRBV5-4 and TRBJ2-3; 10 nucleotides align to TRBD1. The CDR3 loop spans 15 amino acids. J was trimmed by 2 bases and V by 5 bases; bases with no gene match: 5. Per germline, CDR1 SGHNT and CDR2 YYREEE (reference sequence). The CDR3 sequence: CASRLDRGLTDTQYF. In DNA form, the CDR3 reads TGTGCCAGCAGGCTAGACAGGGGGCTCACAGATACGCAGTATTTT.

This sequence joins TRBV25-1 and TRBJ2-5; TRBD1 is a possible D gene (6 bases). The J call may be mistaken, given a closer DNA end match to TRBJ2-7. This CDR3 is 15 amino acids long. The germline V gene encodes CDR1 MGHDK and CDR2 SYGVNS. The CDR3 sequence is CASSPTGTTSYEQYF. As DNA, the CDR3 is TGTGCCAGCAGCCCCACTGGGACAACTTCCTACGAGCAGTACTTC.

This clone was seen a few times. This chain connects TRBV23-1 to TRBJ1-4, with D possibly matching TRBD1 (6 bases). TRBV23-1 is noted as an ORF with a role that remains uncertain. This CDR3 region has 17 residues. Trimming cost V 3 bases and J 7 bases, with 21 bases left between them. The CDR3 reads CASSHSLATGKFEKLFF. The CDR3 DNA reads TGCGCCAGCAGTCACTCACTCGCGACAGGAAAGTTTGAAAAACTGTTTTTT.

The CDR3 coding sequence is TGTGCCAGCAGTTTAGGTGCCGGGACAGCCTACAATGAGCAGTTCTTC. Residues: CASSLGAGTAYNEQFF. The chain recombines TRBV27 with TRBJ2-1; 7 nucleotides line up with TRBD1. This CDR3 spans 16 amino acids. J lost 2 bases, V lost 2 bases, and 6 bases had no gene match. The germline gives CDR1 MNHEY, CDR2 SMNVEV (reference sequence).

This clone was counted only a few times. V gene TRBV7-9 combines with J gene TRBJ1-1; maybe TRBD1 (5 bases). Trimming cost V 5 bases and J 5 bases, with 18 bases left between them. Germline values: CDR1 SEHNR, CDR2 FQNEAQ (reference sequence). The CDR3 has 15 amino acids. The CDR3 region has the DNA TGTGCCAGCAGCCCCCTAAGGCAGGGAGGGACTGAAGCTTTCTTT. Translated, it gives CASSPLRQGGTEAFF.

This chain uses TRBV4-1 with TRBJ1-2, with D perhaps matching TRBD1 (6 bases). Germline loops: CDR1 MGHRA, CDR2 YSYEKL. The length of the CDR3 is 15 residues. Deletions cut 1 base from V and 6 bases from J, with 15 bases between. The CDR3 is CASSQATDRPDGYTF. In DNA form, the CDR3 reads TGCGCCAGCAGCCAAGCTACCGACAGGCCCGATGGCTACACCTTC.

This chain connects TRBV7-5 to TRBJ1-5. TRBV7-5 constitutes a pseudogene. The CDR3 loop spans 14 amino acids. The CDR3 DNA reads TGTGCCAGAAGCTCGGTGGGGGGTCACCAGCCCCAGCATTTT. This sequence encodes CARSSVGGHQPQHF.

The CDR3 DNA is TGTGCCAGCAGTCTCCGGACAGGGGGATGGTGGGCTAATGAAAAACTGTTTTTT. It encodes CASSLRTGGWWANEKLFF. The V call is TRBV28, the J call TRBJ1-4; 10 bases line up with TRBD1. This CDR3 is 18 amino acids long. V lost 5 bases, J lost 3 bases, and 12 bases stayed unmatched. CDR1 is MDHEN, CDR2 SYDVKM, per germline.

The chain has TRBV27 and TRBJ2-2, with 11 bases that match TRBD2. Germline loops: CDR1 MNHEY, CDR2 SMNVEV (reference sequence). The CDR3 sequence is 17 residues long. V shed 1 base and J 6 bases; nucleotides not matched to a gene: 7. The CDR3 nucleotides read TGTGCCAGCAGTTTATACGGCCTAGCGGGAGGCTCCGGGGAGCTGTTTTTT. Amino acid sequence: CASSLYGLAGGSGELFF.

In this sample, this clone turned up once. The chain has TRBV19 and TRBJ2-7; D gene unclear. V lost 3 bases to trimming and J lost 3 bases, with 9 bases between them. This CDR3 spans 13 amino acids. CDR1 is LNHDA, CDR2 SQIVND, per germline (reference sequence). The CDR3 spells CASSMAGSYEQYF. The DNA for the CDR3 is TGTGCCAGTAGTATGGCTGGCAGCTACGAGCAGTACTTC.

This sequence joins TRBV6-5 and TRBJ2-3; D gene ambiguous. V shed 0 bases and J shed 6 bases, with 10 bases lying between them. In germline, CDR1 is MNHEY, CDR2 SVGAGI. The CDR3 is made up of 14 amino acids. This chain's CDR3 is CASSYSRAGDTQYF. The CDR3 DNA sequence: TGTGCCAGCAGTTACTCGAGAGCAGGTGATACGCAGTATTTT.

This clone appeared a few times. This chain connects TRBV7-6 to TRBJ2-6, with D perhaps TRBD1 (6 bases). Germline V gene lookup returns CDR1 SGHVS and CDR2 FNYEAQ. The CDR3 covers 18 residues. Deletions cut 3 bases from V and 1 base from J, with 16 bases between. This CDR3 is CASSLEARGSSGANVLTF. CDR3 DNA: TGTGCCAGCAGCTTGGAAGCCAGGGGCTCATCTGGGGCCAACGTCCTGACTTTC.

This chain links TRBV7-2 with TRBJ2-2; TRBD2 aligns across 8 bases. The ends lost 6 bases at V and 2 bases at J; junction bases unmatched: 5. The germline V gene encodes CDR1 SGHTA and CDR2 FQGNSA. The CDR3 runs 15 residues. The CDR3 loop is CASSLSGSNTGELFF. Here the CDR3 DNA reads TGTGCCAGCAGTCTCAGCGGGAGTAACACCGGGGAGCTGTTTTTT.

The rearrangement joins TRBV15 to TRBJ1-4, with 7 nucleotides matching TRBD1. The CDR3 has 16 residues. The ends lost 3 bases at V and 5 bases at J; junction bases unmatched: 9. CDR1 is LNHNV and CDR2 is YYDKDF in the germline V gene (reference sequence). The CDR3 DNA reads TGTGCCACCAGCAGGGACGAAGGGACAGACAATGAAAAACTGTTTTTT. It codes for CATSRDEGTDNEKLFF.

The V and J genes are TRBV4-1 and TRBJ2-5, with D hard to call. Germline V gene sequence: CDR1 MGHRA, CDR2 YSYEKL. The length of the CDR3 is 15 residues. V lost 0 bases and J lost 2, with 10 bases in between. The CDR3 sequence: CASSQDLTQQETQYF. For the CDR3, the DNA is TGCGCCAGCAGCCAAGATTTGACTCAACAAGAGACCCAGTACTTC.

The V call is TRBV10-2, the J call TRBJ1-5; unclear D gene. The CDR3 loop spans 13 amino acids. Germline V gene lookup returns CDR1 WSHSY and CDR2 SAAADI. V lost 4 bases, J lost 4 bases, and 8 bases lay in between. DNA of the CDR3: TGCGCCAGCAGTGCCTTTCCGAATCAGCCCCAGCATTTT. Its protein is CASSAFPNQPQHF.

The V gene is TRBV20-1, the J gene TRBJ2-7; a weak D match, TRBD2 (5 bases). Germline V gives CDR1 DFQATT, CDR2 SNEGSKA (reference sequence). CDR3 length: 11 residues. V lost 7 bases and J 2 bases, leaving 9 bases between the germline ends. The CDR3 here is CSVEGTYEQYF. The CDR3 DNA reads TGCAGTGTCGAGGGTACCTACGAGCAGTACTTC.

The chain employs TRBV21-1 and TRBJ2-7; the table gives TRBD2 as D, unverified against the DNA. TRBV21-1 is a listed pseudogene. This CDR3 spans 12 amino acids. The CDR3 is CASIRGAYEQYF. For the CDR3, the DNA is TGTGCCAGCATCCGCGGGGCCTACGAGCAGTACTTC.

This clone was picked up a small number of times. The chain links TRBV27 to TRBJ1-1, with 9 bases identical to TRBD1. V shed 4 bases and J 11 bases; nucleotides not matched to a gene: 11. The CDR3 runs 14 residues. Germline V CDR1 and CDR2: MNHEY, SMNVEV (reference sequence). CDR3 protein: CASSWGTGRVEAFF. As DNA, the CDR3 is TGTGCCAGCAGTTGGGGGACAGGGCGGGTGGAGGCTTTCTTT.